What follows describes a single T cell receptor beta chain. This record belongs to a study of CD8 T cells in ankylosing spondylitis. V was trimmed by 6 bases and J by 3 bases, leaving 12 bases between them. This CDR3 contains 13 residues. TCRdb re-analysed the 5' RACE reads in MiXCR, keeping a single row per CDR3 protein. The sample has nearly 350,000 distinct CDR3 sequences; roughly 14% are singletons. The sequenced sample consisted of blood, either unsorted or a sorted T cell fraction (not recorded which). This chain uses TRBV12-3 or TRBV12-4 with TRBJ2-7; D is unclear. This clonotype was sampled from a male donor with ankylosing spondylitis or in good health (not recorded which). CDR3 region: CASRNSPGYEQYF. The CDR3 bases are TGTGCCAGCAGGAACTCCCCGGGCTACGAGCAGTACTTC.